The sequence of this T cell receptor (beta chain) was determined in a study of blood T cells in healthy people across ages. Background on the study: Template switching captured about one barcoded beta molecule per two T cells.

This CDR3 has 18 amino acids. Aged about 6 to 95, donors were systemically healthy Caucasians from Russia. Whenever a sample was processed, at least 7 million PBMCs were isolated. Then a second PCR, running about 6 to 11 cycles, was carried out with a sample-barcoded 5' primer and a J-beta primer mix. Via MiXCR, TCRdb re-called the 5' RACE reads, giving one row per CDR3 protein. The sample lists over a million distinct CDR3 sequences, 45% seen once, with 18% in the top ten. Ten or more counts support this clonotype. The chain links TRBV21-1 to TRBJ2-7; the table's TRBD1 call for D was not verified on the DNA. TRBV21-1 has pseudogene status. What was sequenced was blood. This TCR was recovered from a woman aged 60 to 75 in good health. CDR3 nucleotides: TGTGCCAGCAGCAAAGGTCCGGCGGGACAGGGAAATACCTACGAGCAGTACTTC. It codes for CASSKGPAGQGNTYEQYF.